These 27 T cell receptor beta chains were all obtained from the same sample, sequenced in a study of T cell responses to AZD1222 COVID-19 vaccine. Generated by immunoSEQ multiplex PCR, the TCRdb table keeps only in-frame clones and is missing some. The sample has 95,000 to 110,000 clones, 90% seen once. The specimen was peripheral blood, collected on day 0 of AZD1222 vaccination. These receptors came from an adult in good health.

The rearrangement links TRBV28 to TRBJ1-2, with D possibly TRBD1 on 6 matching bases. Trimming took off 1 base at V and 4 bases at J, with 16 bases between the two ends. The CDR3 sequence is 16 residues long. CDR1 is MDHEN, CDR2 SYDVKM, per germline. The chain's CDR3 is CASSLSQGSVGYGYTF. CDR3 in DNA: TGTGCCAGCAGTTTATCGCAGGGGTCGGTGGGCTATGGCTACACCTTC.

The V gene is TRBV12-3 or TRBV12-4, the J gene TRBJ1-4, with TRBD1 matching 7 bases. J gave up 8 bases and V 8 bases, and 5 bases lay outside the gene matches. This CDR3 is built from 12 residues. CDR3 nucleotides: TGTGCCAGCCGGGACAGTGGAGAAAAACTGTTTTTT. Protein sequence: CASRDSGEKLFF.

This sequence joins TRBV11-2 and TRBJ1-1; no firm D call. The CDR3 length is 10 residues. The V gene lost 10 bases and the J gene lost 3 bases, with 6 bases spanning the gap. CDR1 and CDR2 (germline): SGHAT, FQNNGV. This CDR3 reads CAIHDTEAFF. In DNA form, the CDR3 reads TGTGCCATCCACGACACTGAAGCTTTCTTT. The full variable domain, with the rest looked up from reference TRBV11-2 and TRBJ1-1, is EAGVAQSPRYKIIEKRQSVAFWCNPISGHATLYWYQQILGQGPKLLIQFQNNGVVDDSQLPKDRFSAERLKGVDSTLKIQPAKLEDSAVYLCAIHDTEAFFGQGTRLTVV.

The chain combines TRBV15 with TRBJ2-7, with D unclear. Looked up from germline, CDR1 is LNHNV and CDR2 is YYDKDF (reference sequence). With 1 base removed from V and 2 bases from J, the gap between germline ends came to 9 bases. The CDR3 sequence is 14 residues long. The CDR3 sequence: CATSRADEAYEQYF. CDR3 sequence (DNA): TGTGCCACCAGCAGAGCGGACGAGGCCTACGAGCAGTACTTC. The variable domain in full, with the rest retrieved from reference TRBV15 and TRBJ2-7, is DAMVIQNPRYQVTQFGKPVTLSCSQTLNHNVMYWYQQKSSQAPKLLFHYYDKDFNNEADTPDNFQSRRPNTSFCFLDIRSPGLGDTAMYLCATSRADEAYEQYFGPGTRLTVT.

The gene calls are TRBV2 and TRBJ2-3; TRBD2 matches 9 bases. The ends lost 7 bases at V and 2 bases at J; junction bases unmatched: 7. CDR1 and CDR2 (germline): SNHLY, FYNNEI. The length of the CDR3 is 15 residues. The CDR3 spells CASKKRGDHTDTQYF. The CDR3, as DNA: TGTGCCAGCAAAAAGCGGGGGGACCACACAGATACGCAGTATTTT. Combining the CDR3 with reference TRBV2 and TRBJ2-3 gives the whole variable domain EPEVTQTPSHQVTQMGQEVILRCVPISNHLYFYWYRQILGQKVEFLVSFYNNEISEKSEIFDDQFSVERPDGSNFTLKIRSTKLEDSAMYFCASKKRGDHTDTQYFGPGTRLTVL.

The chain recombines TRBV10-3 with TRBJ2-2; 10 bases are a match to TRBD2. With V trimmed by 3 bases and J by 0 bases, 1 base remained unmatched. The germline V gene has CDR1 ENHRY and CDR2 SYGVKD. This CDR3 has 16 amino acids. CDR3 sequence: CAISESGGANTGELFF. The CDR3 bases are TGTGCCATCAGTGAAAGCGGGGGGGCGAACACCGGGGAGCTGTTTTTT.

This chain joins TRBV3-1 (or the pseudogene TRBV3-2) and TRBJ2-1; 15 nucleotides line up with TRBD2. The CDR3 is 16 residues long. CDR1 is LGHDT, CDR2 YNNKEL, per germline (reference sequence). V trimming: 5 bases; J trimming: 9 bases; junction bases outside the gene matches: 8. The CDR3: CASSYGLAGGSGEQFF. The CDR3, as DNA: TGTGCCAGCAGCTATGGACTAGCGGGGGGGAGCGGTGAGCAGTTCTTC.

The rearrangement joins TRBV21-1 to TRBJ1-2; whether TRBD1, the table's D call, matches the DNA was not checked. TRBV21-1 is deemed a pseudogene. The CDR3 loop spans 19 amino acids. CDR3 DNA sequence: TGTGCCAGCAGCACCGAAGGGGGCGCCGACCAAAACCCTAACTATGGCTACACCTTC. Residues: CASSTEGGADQNPNYGYTF.

V is TRBV29-1 and J is TRBJ1-1, with 10 bases that match TRBD1. The trim removed 6 bases at V and 12 bases at J, leaving 13 bases unmatched. Per the germline V gene, CDR1 is SQVTM and CDR2 is ANQGSEA. The length of the CDR3 is 13 residues. In DNA, the CDR3 is TGCAGCGTCCGTAATCCCGGGACAGGGGACTCTTTCTTT. Its protein is CSVRNPGTGDSFF.

The chain carries TRBV30 and TRBJ1-2, with D unresolved. This CDR3 has 11 residues. V lost 3 bases and J 4 bases, leaving 6 bases between the germline ends. Per germline, CDR1 GTSNPN and CDR2 SVGIG (reference sequence). CDR3 protein: CAWSLLYGYTF. CDR3 DNA sequence: TGTGCCTGGAGCCTCCTCTATGGCTACACCTTC.

Of note for this clone: Other DNA sequences of this sample code for an identical CDR3. This chain uses TRBV7-3 with TRBJ2-2, with D unclear. The CDR3 spans 12 residues. The V end lost 4 bases, the J end lost 4 bases, and 4 bases lay between the germline ends. Germline CDR1 SGHTA, CDR2 FQGTGA. The CDR3 sequence: CASSSSTGELFF. CDR3 nucleotide sequence: TGTGCCAGCAGCTCAAGCACCGGGGAGCTGTTTTTT.

The chain joins TRBV18 to TRBJ1-2; 7 nucleotides line up with TRBD1. CDR1 and CDR2 from the germline V gene are KGHSH and LQKENI. This CDR3 contains 17 residues. Unmatched junction bases numbered 8, after V lost 1 base and J lost 0 bases. This CDR3 reads CASSPQGAEKTNYGYTF. The CDR3 bases are TGTGCCAGCTCACCACAGGGGGCGGAAAAGACTAACTATGGCTACACCTTC.

V gene TRBV28 combines with J gene TRBJ1-1; D is uncertain. Germline lookup yields CDR1 MDHEN and CDR2 SYDVKM. This CDR3 contains 12 residues. Trimming removed 5 bases from V and 1 base from J, with 5 bases in between. The CDR3 DNA sequence: TGTGCCAGCAGTGTTAGGAACACTGAAGCTTTCTTT. Its translation is CASSVRNTEAFF. The complete variable domain, with remaining parts taken from reference TRBV28 and TRBJ1-1, reads DVKVTQSSRYLVKRTGEKVFLECVQDMDHENMFWYRQDPGLGLRLIYFSYDVKMKEKGDIPEGYSVSREKKERFSLILESASTNQTSMYLCASSVRNTEAFFGQGTRLTVV.

The V gene is TRBV19, the J gene TRBJ2-1; 9 bases are shared with TRBD1. The germline V gene has CDR1 LNHDA and CDR2 SQIVND (reference sequence). The junction had 9 bases not matched to a gene; V was cut back by 4 bases and J by 5 bases. The CDR3 has 16 amino acids. The CDR3 loop is CASSRRTGDTHNEQFF. CDR3 DNA: TGTGCCAGTAGTAGAAGGACAGGGGACACACACAATGAGCAGTTCTTC.

The V gene is TRBV6-2 or TRBV6-3, the J gene TRBJ2-2, with D possibly being TRBD1 or TRBD2 (6 bases each). In germline, CDR1 is MNHEY, CDR2 SVGEGT. V was trimmed by 6 bases and J by 5 bases, leaving 16 bases between them. The CDR3 extends over 15 amino acids. CDR3 DNA: TGTGCCAGCAGCCCGGGGGCGGCATTAACCGGGGAGCTGTTTTTT. It codes for CASSPGAALTGELFF.

This rearrangement joins TRBV27 to TRBJ1-6; D gene unclear. The V end lost 5 bases, the J end lost 10 bases, and 12 bases lay between the germline ends. The CDR3 is 13 amino acids. Germline CDR1 is MNHEY and CDR2 is SMNVEV (reference sequence). The CDR3 bases are TGTGCCAGCAGTCTTCTCCCCGTCTCACCCCTCCACTTT. This encodes CASSLLPVSPLHF.

The chain employs TRBV28 and TRBJ1-4, with 8 bases lining up with TRBD1. The CDR3 length is 15 residues. Unmatched junction bases numbered 7, after V lost 8 bases and J lost 2 bases. CDR1 is MDHEN, CDR2 SYDVKM, per germline. The CDR3 sequence is CASRPGGQTNEKLFF. Written as DNA, the CDR3 is TGTGCCAGCCGGCCAGGGGGCCAGACTAATGAAAAACTGTTTTTT.

The chain employs TRBV30 and TRBJ2-5; TRBD2 is a possible D gene (5 bases). CDR3 length equals 11 residues. The V end lost 4 bases, the J end lost 7 bases, and 10 bases lay between the germline ends. Germline V gene data show CDR1 as GTSNPN and CDR2 as SVGIG (reference sequence). CDR3 nucleotide sequence: TGTGCCTGGACTCTCCGGGGGACCCAGTACTTC. It specifies CAWTLRGTQYF.

This chain uses TRBV7-3 with TRBJ2-1; D is uncertain. CDR1 is SGHTA and CDR2 is FQGTGA in the germline V gene. The V gene lost 1 base and the J gene lost 1 base, with 11 bases spanning the gap. The CDR3 has 16 amino acids. The CDR3 nucleotides read TGTGCCAGCAGCTTAATCGGGTCGGTGTCCTACAATGAGCAGTTCTTC. This codes for CASSLIGSVSYNEQFF. Drawing the rest from reference TRBV7-3 and TRBJ2-1, the complete variable domain is GAGVSQTPSNKVTEKGKYVELRCDPISGHTALYWYRQSLGQGPEFLIYFQGTGAADDSGLPNDRFFAVRPEGSVSTLKIQRTERGDSAVYLCASSLIGSVSYNEQFFGPGTRLTVL.

This clone was seen a single time. The V call is TRBV11-3, the J call TRBJ1-1; no reliable D call. V was shortened by 0 bases and J by 11 bases, with 13 bases between the two germline ends. CDR1 SGHNT and CDR2 YENEEA come from the germline V gene. The length of the CDR3 is 13 residues. CDR3 protein: CASSLDRSGEAFF. CDR3 coding DNA: TGTGCCAGCAGCTTAGATAGGTCCGGAGAGGCTTTCTTT.

This chain connects TRBV19 to TRBJ1-2; a possible D gene is TRBD1 (5 bases). V was trimmed by 7 bases and J by 8 bases, leaving 14 bases between them. The CDR3 loop spans 12 amino acids. CDR1 is LNHDA, CDR2 SQIVND, per germline (reference sequence). CDR3 sequence (DNA): TGTGCCAGTACCCCTACCCAGGGCGGCTACACCTTC. The encoded protein is CASTPTQGGYTF.

This clone was counted a few times. The DNA of the CDR3 is TGTGCCAGCAGTGAAGAGCTAGGCGGGGGGGCCGACGAGCAGTACTTC. Its translation: CASSEELGGGADEQYF. This rearrangement joins TRBV6-1 to TRBJ2-7; 9 bases map to TRBD2. V was clipped by 1 base and J by 5 bases; unmatched bases: 9. The CDR3 covers 16 residues. Germline V CDR1 and CDR2: MNHNS, SASEGT.

This chain uses TRBV11-1 with TRBJ2-3; 9 nucleotides match TRBD2. V gave up 2 bases and J gave up 2 bases; unmatched junction bases: 5. Germline CDR1 SGHAT, CDR2 FQDESV (reference sequence). The CDR3 has 16 residues. The CDR3 reads CASSLLPSGATDTQYF. Here the CDR3 DNA reads TGTGCCAGCAGCTTACTACCTAGCGGGGCCACAGATACGCAGTATTTT.

On this clone itself: Additional DNA sequences in this sample encode the identical CDR3. As DNA, the CDR3 is TGTGCCAGCAGCCCCCGTGGCGGGGGAGGCACAGATACGCAGTATTTT. Its translation: CASSPRGGGGTDTQYF. This chain uses TRBV9 with TRBJ2-3, with 7 bases lining up with TRBD2. This CDR3 has 16 amino acids. V lost 4 bases to trimming and J lost 1 base; unmatched junction nucleotides: 9. CDR1 is SGDLS and CDR2 is YYNGEE in the germline V gene.

The gene calls are TRBV9 and TRBJ2-1, with 9 nucleotides matching TRBD2. There are 15 residues in the CDR3. The trim removed 6 bases at V and 8 bases at J, leaving 12 bases unmatched. Germline V CDR1 and CDR2: SGDLS, YYNGEE. The CDR3 bases are TGTGCCAGCACAAAATTGGCTAGCGGGGCCCATGAGCAGTTCTTC. Its protein is CASTKLASGAHEQFF.

The chain couples TRBV29-1 to TRBJ1-1, with a possible D match to TRBD1 (6 bases). Germline V gene lookup returns CDR1 SQVTM and CDR2 ANQGSEA. There are 15 residues in the CDR3. The V gene lost 0 bases and the J gene lost 6 bases, with 17 bases spanning the gap. CDR3 residues: CSVEDYGGWLPEAFF. CDR3 sequence (DNA): TGCAGCGTTGAAGATTATGGGGGCTGGTTGCCTGAAGCTTTCTTT.

This clone was counted between two and nine times. This chain joins TRBV7-2 and TRBJ2-5, with TRBD2 matching 9 bases. V shed 1 base, J shed 5 bases, and the junction held 8 bases outside the gene matches. CDR1 and CDR2 from the germline V gene are SGHTA and FQGNSA. CDR3 size: 16 residues. CDR3 residues: CASSLGYGGGGETQYF. CDR3 nucleotides: TGTGCCAGCAGCTTAGGCTATGGCGGGGGGGGCGAGACCCAGTACTTC.